The 3 T cell receptor beta chains below were found in one sample sequenced in a study of Graves' ophthalmopathy and Graves' hyperthyroidism. Investigators amplified TCR beta CDR3 regions from RNA transcripts. The library came from an HTBI-primed first-round RT-PCR and a second-round multiplex PCR. TCRdb reanalysed the multiplex PCR reads using MiXCR and keeps one entry per CDR3 protein. The data hold about 420,000 distinct CDR3 sequences, with 21% observed a single time. Sequenced material: peripheral blood. Every receptor here comes from a young woman with stable Graves' hyperthyroidism.

This clonotype was counted at least ten times. The chain joins TRBV27 to TRBJ1-5; maybe TRBD1 (5 bases). Trimming left V 8 bases short and J 0 bases short, with 20 bases between. Germline loops: CDR1 MNHEY, CDR2 SMNVEV (reference sequence). CDR3 size: 17 residues. CDR3 in DNA: TGTGCCAGCCCTACACAGGCTACGGGGTATAGCAATCAGCCCCAGCATTTT. Translation: CASPTQATGYSNQPQHF.

This clonotype occurred many times. An end of the junction differs from the germline gene, which may be a read error. V usage is TRBV20-1 and J usage is TRBJ2-2; TRBD1 aligns across 7 bases. Germline CDR1 is DFQATT and CDR2 is SNEGSKA (reference sequence). This CDR3 contains 14 residues. The CDR3 DNA follows: TGCAGTGCCAGAGACAGGGCCCACGGCGGGGAGCTGTTTTTT. As protein: CSARDRAHGGELFF.

This clonotype has ten or more counts. The chain links TRBV20-1 to TRBJ2-7; TRBD2 is a possible D gene (6 bases). CDR1 DFQATT and CDR2 SNEGSKA come from the germline V gene (reference sequence). The CDR3 contains 15 residues. V lost 0 bases and J 4 bases, leaving 16 bases between the germline ends. The CDR3 DNA reads TGCAGTGCTAGAGACCCCCCCGGGGGAATATACGAGCAGTACTTC. This sequence encodes CSARDPPGGIYEQYF.